This TCR beta chain comes out of a study of shared clonotypes between healthy human individuals (dated by TCRdb to between 2020 and 2021). In terms of the full investigation: A couple of women and a few men aged 18 to 49 years were included in the cohort. Leukapheresis yielded between about 0.85 and 9 billion PBMCs per donor. To increase sequencing depth and limit assay-specific biases, TCR repertoire library preparation and sequencing were carried out by different laboratories using diverse techniques. To estimate repertoire size and how much clonotypes are shared between individuals, the study performed deep sequencing of blood TCR repertoires from a few healthy adults. For each donor, CD4 naive and CD4 memory were each run on three plates, CD8 naive on two plates, and CD8 memory on one plate. Study-wide findings and limitations: Sampling was limited to blood, and TCR repertoires in tissue likely differ from TCR repertoires in blood. The small number of donors limited the genetic and exposure-history diversity represented. Sharing across a few donors was observed for roughly 5.4% of naive CD4, over 3% of naive CD8, 2% to 2.5% of memory CD4, and about 0.4% of memory CD8 clonotypes. Incomplete sequencing was indicated by rarefaction of sorted-subset datasets, despite the large sequencing depth. Naive subsets generally had larger estimated clonotype richness than memory subsets. Pairwise subsampling indicated that sequencing depth was expected to affect the degree of clonotype sharing among donors. Compared with non-shared clonotypes, the clonotypes found in all four sorted-subset donors had higher generation probabilities.

Healthy HIV-negative adults with no recently reported acute infections or vaccinations were included as donors. Every donor was a Caucasian adult residing in Nashville, Tennessee, USA. CD4+ T cells were enriched by magnetic negative selection, after which naive cells were positively selected on CD45RA and the negative fraction was taken as the memory subset. Blood was collected by leukapheresis, and PBMCs were isolated by Ficoll-Histopaque density gradient centrifugation and then cryopreserved in liquid nitrogen vapor phase. Purity and quantity of every magnetically sorted T cell population were checked by analytical flow cytometry. Genomic DNA was isolated from each sorted fraction and quantified by UV absorbance on a Nanodrop 2000c. A remark on this clone: Its target antigen remains unknown. No qualities accompany the bases; no much larger clone lies one base away.

Using the deep immunoSEQ assay, multiplex PCR amplified TCR CDR3 regions from genomic DNA. Extracted genomic DNA from each cell subset was distributed evenly across all wells of several immunoSEQ 96-well plates, and each plate was treated as a replicate. Each replicate PCR for sorted subsets received about 0.2 ug genomic DNA, equal to tens of thousands of T cell genomes. Purified libraries were quantified with a Qubit 3.0 fluorometer, sized on a Bioanalyzer 2100, and re-quantified with the KAPA Library Quantification kit. A separate single-read 150-cycle Illumina NextSeq 550 flow cell was used to sequence each immunoSEQ 96-well plate. Under the source paper's analysis protocol: Because the immunoSEQ output held only junctional sequences and lacked quality scores, the filtering could not match the filtering applied to full-length reads. Sequences were annotated with PyIR, a Python wrapper for IgBLAST v1.9, and V/J genes and CDR3 were assigned using IMGT germline references. Any read was removed if the V/J assignment was weak (E-value above 1e-6), the CDR3 was missing, or the read contained stop codons, out-of-frame junctions, or ambiguous translated residues. V3J clonotypes were defined as sequences sharing the same inferred V gene, J gene, and CDR3 amino acid sequence. To compute the percentage overlap between repertoires, the number of shared unique clonotypes was divided by the size of the smaller repertoire. RTK rarefaction, the Chao1 estimator, and Recon v2.1 estimates of unobserved clonotypes were used to assess repertoire richness. Generation probabilities for all TCRbeta clonotypes obtained by the gDNA method from a handful of donors were computed using OLGA. The source is immuneACCESS, and TCRdb retained only in-frame sequences with V and J called. Part of the clones is not carried over; for the studies checked, unresolved V genes explain less than half of this, and the remainder is unexplained. Clone size and the V and J calls come from that table; the DNA yielded D and trimming. In this sample the table shows hundreds of thousands of clones, around 74% of which occur a single time. Jointly, the top ten make up approximately 1.8% of the sample.

Trimming takes 6 bases from V and 2 bases from J, and the germline ends sit 14 bases apart. Spanning cysteine to phenylalanine, the CDR3 consists of 14 amino acids. Just CDR3 DNA is preserved here, 42 bases in frame from base 1. The germline V gene specifies MNHEY as CDR1 and SVGAGI as CDR2. The sequencing input was memory CD4+ T cells sorted from blood. The cell subset or site tag for this specimen amounts to: CD45RA-negative fraction. Recombination joined TRBV6-5 with TRBJ2-7; TRBD1 is possibly the D segment (5 matching bases). The sequence came from a woman aged 25-40 years in good health. The sequenced DNA: TGTGCCAGCAGCTTAAACAGGCCCCCCTACGAGCAGTACTTC. It translates to CASSLNRPPYEQYF.